This T cell receptor beta chain originates from a study of T cell responses to AZD1222 COVID-19 vaccine. Here immunoSEQ multiplex PCR was the method, and the copy in TCRdb shows in-frame clones only, minus some. The sample lists under 150,000 clones, around nine tenths occurring once. Per germline, CDR1 KGHDR and CDR2 SFDVKD. This CDR3 has 11 residues. Trimming pared 9 bases from V and 4 bases from J, leaving 6 bases between. The chain carries TRBV24-1 and TRBJ1-3; D not certain. The sample in question was peripheral blood, obtained on day 0 of AZD1222 vaccination. The receptor comes from an adult in good health. Written as DNA, the CDR3 is TGTGCCACCCGTTACGGAAACACCATATATTTT. Protein product: CATRYGNTIYF.